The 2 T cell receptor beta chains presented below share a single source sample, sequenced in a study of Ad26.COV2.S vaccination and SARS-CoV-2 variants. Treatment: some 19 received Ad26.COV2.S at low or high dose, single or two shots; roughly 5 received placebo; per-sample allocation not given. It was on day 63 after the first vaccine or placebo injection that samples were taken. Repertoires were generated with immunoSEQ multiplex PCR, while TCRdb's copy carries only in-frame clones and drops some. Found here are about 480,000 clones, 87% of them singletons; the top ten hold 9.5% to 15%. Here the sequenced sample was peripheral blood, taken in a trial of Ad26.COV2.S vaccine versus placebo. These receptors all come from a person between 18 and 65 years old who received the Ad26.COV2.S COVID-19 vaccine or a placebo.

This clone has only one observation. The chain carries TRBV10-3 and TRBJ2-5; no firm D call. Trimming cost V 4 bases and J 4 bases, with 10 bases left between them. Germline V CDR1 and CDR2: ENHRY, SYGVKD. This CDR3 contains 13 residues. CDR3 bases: TGTGCCATCAGTGGCGGTGGCAGAGAGACCCAGTACTTC. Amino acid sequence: CAISGGGRETQYF.

CDR3 sequence reads: CASSVDRAGNEQFF. The CDR3 coding sequence is TGTGCCAGCAGCGTTGACAGGGCGGGCAATGAGCAGTTCTTC. V usage is TRBV5-8 and J usage is TRBJ2-1, with 7 bases lining up with TRBD1. Unmatched junction bases numbered 7, after V lost 4 bases and J lost 6 bases. The CDR3 length is 14 residues. CDR1 SGHTS and CDR2 YDEGEE come from the germline V gene.